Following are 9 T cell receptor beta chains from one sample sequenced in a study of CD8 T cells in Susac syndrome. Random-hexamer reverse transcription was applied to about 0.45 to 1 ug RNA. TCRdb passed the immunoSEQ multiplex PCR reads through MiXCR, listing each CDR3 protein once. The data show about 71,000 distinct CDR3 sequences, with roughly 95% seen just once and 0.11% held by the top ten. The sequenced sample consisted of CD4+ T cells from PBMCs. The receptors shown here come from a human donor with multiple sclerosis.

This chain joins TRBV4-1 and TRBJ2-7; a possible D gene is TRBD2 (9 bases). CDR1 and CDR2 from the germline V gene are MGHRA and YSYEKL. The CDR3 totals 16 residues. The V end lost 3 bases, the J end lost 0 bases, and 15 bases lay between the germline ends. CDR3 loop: CASSQRGGTGSYEQYF. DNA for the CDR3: TGCGCCAGCAGCCAGCGGGGGGGGACAGGCTCCTACGAGCAGTACTTC.

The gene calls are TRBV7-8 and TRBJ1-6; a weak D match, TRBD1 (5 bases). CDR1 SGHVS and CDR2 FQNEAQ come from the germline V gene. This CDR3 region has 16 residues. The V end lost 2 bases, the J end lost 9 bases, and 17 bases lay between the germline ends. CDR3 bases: TGTGCCAGCAGCTTAAGTGGCAGGGCAGTGGGTTCACCCCTCCACTTT. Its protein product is CASSLSGRAVGSPLHF.

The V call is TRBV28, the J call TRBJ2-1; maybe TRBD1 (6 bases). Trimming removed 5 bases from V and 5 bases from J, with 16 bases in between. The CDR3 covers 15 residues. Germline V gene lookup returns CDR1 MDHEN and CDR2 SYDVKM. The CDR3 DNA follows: TGTGCCAGCAGTCCCCACCGACAGGTCCACAATGAGCAGTTCTTC. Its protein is CASSPHRQVHNEQFF.

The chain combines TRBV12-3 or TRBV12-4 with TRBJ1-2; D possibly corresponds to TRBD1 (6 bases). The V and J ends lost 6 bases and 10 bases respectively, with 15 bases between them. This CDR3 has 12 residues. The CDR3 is CASRPGQYAYTF. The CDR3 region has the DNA TGTGCCAGCAGACCCGGACAGTACGCCTACACCTTC.

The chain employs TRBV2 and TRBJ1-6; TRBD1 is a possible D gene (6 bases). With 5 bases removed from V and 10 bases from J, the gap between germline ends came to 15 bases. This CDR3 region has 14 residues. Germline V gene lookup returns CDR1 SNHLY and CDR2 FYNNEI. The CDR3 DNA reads TGTGCCAGCAGTTTATGGCAGGGGAGGTCACCCCTCCACTTT. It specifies CASSLWQGRSPLHF.

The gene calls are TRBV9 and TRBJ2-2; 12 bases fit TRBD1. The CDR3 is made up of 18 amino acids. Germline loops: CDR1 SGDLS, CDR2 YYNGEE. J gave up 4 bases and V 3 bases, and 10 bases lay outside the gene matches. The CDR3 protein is CASSAPRGTGGTTGELFF. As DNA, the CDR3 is TGTGCCAGCAGCGCCCCGAGGGGGACAGGGGGCACCACCGGGGAGCTGTTTTTT.

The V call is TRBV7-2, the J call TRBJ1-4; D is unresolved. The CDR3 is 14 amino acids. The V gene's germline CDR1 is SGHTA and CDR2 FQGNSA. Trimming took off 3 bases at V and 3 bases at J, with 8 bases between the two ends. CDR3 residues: CASSLGVSNEKLFF. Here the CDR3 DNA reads TGTGCCAGCAGCTTGGGAGTTTCTAATGAAAAACTGTTTTTT.

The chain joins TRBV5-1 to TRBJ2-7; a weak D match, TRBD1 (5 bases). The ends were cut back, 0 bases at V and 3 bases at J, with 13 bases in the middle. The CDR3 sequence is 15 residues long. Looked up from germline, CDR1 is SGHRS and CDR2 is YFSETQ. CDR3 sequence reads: CASSLEAGPYYEQYF. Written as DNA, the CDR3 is TGCGCCAGCAGCTTGGAGGCAGGGCCCTACTACGAGCAGTACTTC.

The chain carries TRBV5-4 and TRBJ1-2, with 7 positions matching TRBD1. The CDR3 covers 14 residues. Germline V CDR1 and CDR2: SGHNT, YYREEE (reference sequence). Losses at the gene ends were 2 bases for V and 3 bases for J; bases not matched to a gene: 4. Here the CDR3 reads CASSFRGAYYGYTF. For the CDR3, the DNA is TGTGCCAGCAGCTTCAGGGGGGCCTACTATGGCTACACCTTC.